This T cell receptor beta chain was sequenced in a study of cytomegalovirus exposure and HLA in healthy donors. General observations from the study: The classifier, whose performance was assessed in both the original and validation cohorts, reportedly diagnosed cytomegalovirus status with high specificity and sensitivity.

The data were produced by immunoSEQ multiplex PCR, yet TCRdb's version contains in-frame clones alone and is incomplete. Here the sample spans 100,000 to 150,000 clones, 85% to 90% being singletons. Details on this clone: Antigen specificity is unknown.

Looked up from germline, CDR1 is MNHEY and CDR2 is SMNVEV (reference sequence). This CDR3 spans 17 amino acids. Between the trimmed V and J ends, which lost 2 bases and 0 bases, there was a span of 16 bases. Sample: PBMCs. The sequence derives from a woman younger than 30 in good health and CMV-seronegative. The chain joins TRBV27 to TRBJ1-1; no reliable D call. This CDR3 is CASSLNGLFLMNTEAFF. The CDR3 DNA reads as TGTGCCAGCAGTTTAAATGGCCTGTTCCTCATGAACACTGAAGCTTTCTTT.